Included here is one T cell receptor (beta chain) sequence, with context. This record belongs to a study of cytomegalovirus exposure and HLA in healthy donors. This CDR3 is 14 amino acids long. CDR1 MDHEN and CDR2 SYDVKM come from the germline V gene. Trimming pared 7 bases from V and 2 bases from J, leaving 13 bases between. PCR involved 60 Vbeta and 13 Jbeta primers. Assay used: immunoSEQ multiplex PCR; TCRdb lists only in-frame clones, some missing. This sample carries around 200,000 clones, over 65% of them seen once, and the ten largest clones take more than 3.5%. The J gene is TRBJ2-3, the V gene TRBV28; D is possibly TRBD1 (5 bases). The specimen sequenced was PBMCs. The TCR sequence derives from a woman aged 55-70 years in good health and CMV-seropositive. CDR3 bases: TGTGCCAGCACCCCTGGGGCCCTCACAGATACGCAGTATTTT. Its protein product is CASTPGALTDTQYF. The variable domain in full, with the rest retrieved from reference TRBV28 and TRBJ2-3, is DVKVTQSSRYLVKRTGEKVFLECVQDMDHENMFWYRQDPGLGLRLIYFSYDVKMKEKGDIPEGYSVSREKKERFSLILESASTNQTSMYLCASTPGALTDTQYFGPGTRLTVL.